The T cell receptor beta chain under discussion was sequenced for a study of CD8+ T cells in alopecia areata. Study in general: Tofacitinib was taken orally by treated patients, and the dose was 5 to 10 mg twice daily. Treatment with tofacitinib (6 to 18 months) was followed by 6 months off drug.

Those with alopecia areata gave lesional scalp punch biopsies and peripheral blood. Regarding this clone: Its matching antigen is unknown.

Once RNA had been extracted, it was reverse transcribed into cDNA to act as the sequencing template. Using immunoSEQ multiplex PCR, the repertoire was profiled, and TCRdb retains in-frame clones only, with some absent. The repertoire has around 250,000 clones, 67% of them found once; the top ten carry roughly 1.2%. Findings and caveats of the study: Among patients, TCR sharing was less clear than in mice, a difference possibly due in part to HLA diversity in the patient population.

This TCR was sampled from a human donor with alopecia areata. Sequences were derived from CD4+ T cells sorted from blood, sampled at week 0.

Here the CDR3 reads CASSETSVWETQYF. The CDR3 nucleotides are TGCGCCAGCAGTGAAACTAGCGTGTGGGAGACCCAGTACTTC. This chain uses TRBV10-2 with TRBJ2-5, with 7 positions matching TRBD2. J gave up 5 bases and V 3 bases, and 6 bases lay outside the gene matches. Germline CDR1 WSHSY, CDR2 SAAADI. The CDR3 length is 14 residues.